This paragraph reports one T cell receptor (beta chain). Antigen: not known. This sample is part of a study of CXCR3-negative and CXCR3-positive naive CD8 T cells. Background on the study: TRB reads totalled about 150 million, about 1.5 +/- 0.3 million per library.

Each CD8+ T cell subset was flow-sorted in triplicate. Every sort contained about 310,000 cells. Points from the study as a whole: Surface CD5 looked about the same in the naive subsets, so the authors worked out TCR strength from TRB CDR3 properties.

The germline gives CDR1 MNHNY, CDR2 SVGAGI (reference sequence). The CDR3 loop spans 16 amino acids. The study made its TRB cDNA libraries by 5' RACE, adding UMI labels. Each CDR3 protein gets one entry in TCRdb, which reprocessed the 5' RACE reads and gives no DNA. The sample yields about 62,000 distinct CDR3 sequences, of which the top ten take up 3.5% to 5.5%. V usage is TRBV6-6 and J usage is TRBJ2-5; TCRdb's assignment of TRBD2 cannot be checked, as there is no DNA. The clonotype originates from a human donor in good health. Some clones in this sample may be carry-over from other donors' samples. The material sequenced was naive CXCR3- CD8+ T cells from blood. Documented subset: CD45RO-CCR7+CD27+CD95- naive CD8+ T cells lacking CXCR3 (TNR3-). Here the CDR3 reads CASSYSTSGVEETQYF.